This entry concerns a single T cell receptor beta chain. Its antigen remains unknown. Trimming cost V 5 bases and J 0 bases, with 13 bases left between them. The CDR3 runs to 14 residues. Germline V gene data show CDR1 as GTSNPN and CDR2 as SVGIG (reference sequence). The record originates from a study of Ad26.COV2.S vaccination and SARS-CoV-2 variants. Broader study findings: Those who received vaccine or placebo ended up with similar non-spike TCR breadth.

Treatment reported: roughly 18 received Ad26.COV2.S at low or high dose, single or two shots; roughly five received placebo; per-sample allocation not given. Day 63 following the first vaccine or placebo injection was when the samples were taken. TCRdb's table, derived via immunoSEQ multiplex PCR, lists solely in-frame clones and lacks some. The sample yields approximately 480,000 clones, roughly 87% seen once. This receptor was obtained from a person between 18 and 65 years old who received the Ad26.COV2.S COVID-19 vaccine or a placebo. Sequences were derived from peripheral blood, sampled in a trial of Ad26.COV2.S vaccine versus placebo. This sequence joins TRBV30 and TRBJ1-2; D gene unclear. CDR3: CAWGLGWANYGYTF. The CDR3 coding sequence is TGTGCCTGGGGGCTCGGGTGGGCTAACTATGGCTACACCTTC.